Shown below are 28 T cell receptor beta chains from a single sample sequenced in a study of shared clonotypes between healthy human individuals. Method: immunoSEQ multiplex PCR; TCRdb's copy keeps in-frame clones and lacks some. This sample has approximately 600,000 clones, with roughly 95% found just once. It was CD45RO-negative cells, positively selected for CCR7, that made up naive CD8 cells, with terminally differentiated effector memory CD45RA+ cells excluded. The sequenced sample consisted of naive CD8+ T cells sorted from blood. The source is a woman aged 25 to 39 in good health.

The rearrangement joins TRBV2 to TRBJ2-7; 7 nucleotides match TRBD2. Germline CDR1 reads SNHLY; CDR2 reads FYNNEI. The CDR3 sequence is 13 residues long. Trimming took 8 bases from V and 7 from J; bases not matched to a gene: 11. CDR3 region: CASFPSGLGEQYF. The CDR3 coding sequence is TGTGCCAGCTTTCCTAGCGGCCTAGGGGAGCAGTACTTC.

V is TRBV5-1 and J is TRBJ1-1, with D possibly matching TRBD1 (5 bases). The CDR3 spans 13 residues. The germline V and J ends were trimmed by 3 bases and 4 bases, with 10 bases remaining between them. CDR1 and CDR2 from the germline V gene are SGHRS and YFSETQ. The CDR3 coding sequence is TGCGCCAGCAGCTGGGGCGGGACCACTGAAGCTTTCTTT. It specifies CASSWGGTTEAFF.

This chain links TRBV11-3 with TRBJ2-2, with 14 bases fitting TRBD2. J was trimmed by 13 bases and V by 4 bases; bases with no gene match: 5. This CDR3 spans 14 amino acids. Per the germline V gene, CDR1 is SGHNT and CDR2 is YENEEA. CDR3 DNA: TGTGCCAGCAGCTCGGGGACTAGCGGGAGTGGGCTGTTTTTT. Protein sequence: CASSSGTSGSGLFF.

The J gene is TRBJ1-2, the V gene TRBV29-1; no firm D call. CDR3 size: 12 residues. Trimming removed 1 base at V and 1 base at J, with 4 bases between. CDR1 SQVTM and CDR2 ANQGSEA come from the germline V gene. The CDR3 coding sequence is TGCAGCGTTGAAGGGGATAACTATGGCTACACCTTC. This gives the protein CSVEGDNYGYTF.

This clone was seen just once. The rearrangement links TRBV27 to TRBJ1-1; no reliable D call. The CDR3 is 12 residues long. V was clipped by 7 bases and J by 1 base, with 7 bases between them. The germline V gene encodes CDR1 MNHEY and CDR2 SMNVEV (reference sequence). The CDR3 reads CASTGANTEAFF. The CDR3 nucleotides read TGTGCCAGCACCGGTGCGAACACTGAAGCTTTCTTT.

V usage is TRBV11-2 and J usage is TRBJ2-2; TRBD1 might be the D (6 bases). V was pared by 1 base and J by 3 bases, with 9 bases between. The germline gives CDR1 SGHAT, CDR2 FQNNGV. CDR3 size: 15 residues. For the CDR3, the DNA is TGTGCCAGCAGCTTAGCTACAGGGTACACCGGGGAGCTGTTTTTT. Amino acid sequence: CASSLATGYTGELFF.

The chain recombines TRBV7-9 with TRBJ1-2, with D unresolved. V lost 5 bases, J lost 2 bases, and 9 bases lay in between. The CDR3 has 13 amino acids. Per the germline V gene, CDR1 is SEHNR and CDR2 is FQNEAQ (reference sequence). The CDR3 here is CASSPWSNYGYTF. CDR3 DNA sequence: TGTGCCAGCAGCCCGTGGTCCAACTATGGCTACACCTTC.

This sequence joins TRBV28 and TRBJ1-5; possibly TRBD1 for D (5 bases). V was pared by 7 bases and J by 1 base, with 14 bases between. The length of the CDR3 is 15 residues. Germline CDR1 is MDHEN and CDR2 is SYDVKM. CDR3 in DNA: TGTGCCAGCAATCTTTGGGGGATCAGCAATCAGCCCCAGCATTTT. It is translated as CASNLWGISNQPQHF.

This rearrangement joins TRBV9 to TRBJ1-2, with 7 bases matching TRBD1. Trimming took 3 bases from V and 8 from J; bases not matched to a gene: 7. Germline CDR1 is SGDLS and CDR2 is YYNGEE. This CDR3 contains 13 residues. The CDR3 DNA reads as TGTGCCAGCAGCGATGGGACAGTACTAGGCTACACCTTC. Translation gives CASSDGTVLGYTF.

This rearrangement joins TRBV5-5 to TRBJ2-3; D unresolved. Trimming removed 1 base at V and 4 bases at J, with 4 bases between. The germline V gene encodes CDR1 SGHKS and CDR2 YYEKEE (reference sequence). The CDR3 covers 12 residues. The CDR3 nucleotides read TGTGCCAGCAGCTTGCCGGCAGATACGCAGTATTTT. This sequence encodes CASSLPADTQYF.

The chain combines TRBV5-4 with TRBJ2-2; the match to TRBD2 covers 10 bases. Per germline, CDR1 SGHNT and CDR2 YYREEE (reference sequence). This CDR3 is built from 17 residues. Unmatched junction bases numbered 15, after V lost 6 bases and J lost 7 bases. In DNA, the CDR3 is TGTGCCAGCAAAGCGGGAGGGCCCCCGGACGGGAACGGGGAGCTGTTTTTT. It is translated as CASKAGGPPDGNGELFF.

The rearrangement links TRBV7-8 to TRBJ2-7; D is unclear. The germline V and J ends were trimmed by 5 bases and 0 bases, with 5 bases remaining between them. CDR3 length: 12 residues. CDR1 SGHVS and CDR2 FQNEAQ come from the germline V gene. The CDR3 reads CASSVSSYEQYF. The DNA of the CDR3 is TGTGCCAGCAGCGTGAGCTCCTACGAGCAGTACTTC.

This clone was detected once. The V call is TRBV21-1, the J call TRBJ2-4; whether TRBD2, the table's D call, matches the DNA was not checked. TRBV21-1 is a pseudogene segment. There are 18 residues in the CDR3. The CDR3 is CASSKDSRGGEAKNIQYF. DNA for the CDR3: TGTGCCAGCAGCAAAGATTCCCGCGGGGGGGAAGCCAAAAACATTCAGTACTTC.

This rearrangement joins TRBV5-6 to TRBJ2-3; D call uncertain. The CDR3 is 12 amino acids. Trimming left V 2 bases short and J 3 bases short, with 4 bases between. CDR1 and CDR2 from the germline V gene are SGHDT and YYEEEE. This CDR3 reads CASSFITDTQYF. The CDR3 DNA is TGTGCCAGCAGCTTCATAACAGATACGCAGTATTTT.

The chain links TRBV5-4 to TRBJ2-7; TRBD1 aligns across 12 bases. The CDR3 has 16 amino acids. V lost 4 bases, J lost 6 bases, and 11 bases stayed unmatched. CDR1 and CDR2 from the germline V gene are SGHNT and YYREEE (reference sequence). The CDR3 sequence is CASSPGRDRGLGEQYF. In DNA, the CDR3 is TGTGCCAGCAGCCCGGGGAGGGACAGGGGGCTCGGCGAGCAGTACTTC.

On this clone: The junction departs from the called germline gene at one end, perhaps through a read error. The V and J genes are TRBV27 and TRBJ2-7, with 9 nucleotides matching TRBD2. The CDR3 is 14 residues long. Per germline, CDR1 MNHEY and CDR2 SMNVEV (reference sequence). CDR3: CASSTGTSSHEQYF. In DNA form, the CDR3 reads TGTGCCAGTAGTACCGGGACTAGCTCCCACGAGCAGTACTTC.

V usage is TRBV7-3 and J usage is TRBJ2-1, with 13 bases that match TRBD2. CDR3 length: 17 amino acids. V lost 6 bases, J lost 8 bases, and 13 bases stayed unmatched. Germline loops: CDR1 SGHTA, CDR2 FQGTGA. In DNA, the CDR3 is TGTGCCAGCAGTTCAGCCGGACTAGCGGGAGAGGTCGATGAGCAGTTCTTC. This codes for CASSSAGLAGEVDEQFF.

The gene calls are TRBV25-1 and TRBJ2-2; the D call may be TRBD1 or TRBD2 (6 bases each). The CDR3 has 13 residues. Deletions cut 7 bases from V and 5 bases from J, with 11 bases between. CDR1 MGHDK and CDR2 SYGVNS come from the germline V gene. Here the CDR3 reads CASTRGGTGELFF. As DNA, the CDR3 is TGTGCCAGCACCAGAGGGGGGACCGGGGAGCTGTTTTTT.

This sequence joins TRBV29-1 and TRBJ2-1; D is ambiguous. From germline, CDR1 is SQVTM and CDR2 ANQGSEA. This CDR3 comprises 12 residues. V lost 5 bases to trimming and J lost 1 base, with 6 bases between them. The CDR3 region is CSVSASYNEQFF. Here the CDR3 DNA reads TGCAGCGTTTCAGCTTCCTACAATGAGCAGTTCTTC.

In the case of this clone: The same CDR3 also results from other DNA sequences found in this sample. The genes are TRBV13 and TRBJ2-7, with a weak D call TRBD2 (6 bases). CDR3 length: 13 amino acids. Trimming took off 3 bases at V and 1 base at J, with 7 bases between the two ends. From germline, CDR1 is PRHDT and CDR2 FYEKMQ (reference sequence). The CDR3 DNA reads TGTGCCAGCAGCTTGGGACTGTCCTACGAGCAGTACTTC. This codes for CASSLGLSYEQYF.

CDR3 DNA: TGTGCCAGCAGCGTAGCGGGAGGCGGTGAGCAGTTCTTC. Translating gives CASSVAGGGEQFF. The chain joins TRBV28 to TRBJ2-1, with 10 bases lining up with TRBD2. The germline CDR1 and CDR2 sequences are MDHEN and SYDVKM. J gave up 9 bases and V 6 bases, and 5 bases lay outside the gene matches. CDR3 length: 13 residues.

The chain uses TRBV7-9 and TRBJ2-7, with unresolved D. V was cut by 1 base and J by 0 bases, with 4 bases left in between. This CDR3 is built from 13 residues. Germline V gene lookup returns CDR1 SEHNR and CDR2 FQNEAQ (reference sequence). CDR3 coding DNA: TGTGCCAGCAGCTTAGAGAGCTCCTACGAGCAGTACTTC. It encodes CASSLESSYEQYF.

The rearrangement uses TRBV19 and TRBJ2-7; D unresolved. The V end was cut by 0 bases, the J end by 2 bases, with 5 bases between. Germline CDR1 reads LNHDA; CDR2 reads SQIVND (reference sequence). The CDR3 loop spans 13 amino acids. The CDR3, as DNA: TGTGCCAGTAGTATAGAGGGTACCTACGAGCAGTACTTC. It is translated as CASSIEGTYEQYF. Looking up the rest from reference TRBV19 and TRBJ2-7 gives the full variable domain: DGGITQSPKYLFRKEGQNVTLSCEQNLNHDAMYWYRQDPGQGLRLIYYSQIVNDFQKGDIAEGYSVSREKKESFPLTVTSAQKNPTAFYLCASSIEGTYEQYFGPGTRLTVT.

V gene TRBV27 combines with J gene TRBJ2-3; 8 positions match TRBD2. CDR1 is MNHEY and CDR2 is SMNVEV in the germline V gene (reference sequence). This CDR3 is built from 16 residues. J was trimmed by 5 bases and V by 7 bases; bases with no gene match: 14. For the CDR3, the DNA is TGTGCCAGCAATGAAAGACTAGCGTACACCGGAGATACGCAGTATTTT. It codes for CASNERLAYTGDTQYF.

The chain employs TRBV28 and TRBJ2-7; TRBD2 aligns across 8 bases. The ends lost 2 bases at V and 4 bases at J; junction bases unmatched: 13. CDR3 length equals 17 residues. CDR1 MDHEN and CDR2 SYDVKM come from the germline V gene. CDR3 sequence (DNA): TGTGCCAGCAGTTTAGGGCTCGGGGGGGTAGAAGGTTACGAGCAGTACTTC. It encodes CASSLGLGGVEGYEQYF. Combining the CDR3 with reference TRBV28 and TRBJ2-7 gives the whole variable domain DVKVTQSSRYLVKRTGEKVFLECVQDMDHENMFWYRQDPGLGLRLIYFSYDVKMKEKGDIPEGYSVSREKKERFSLILESASTNQTSMYLCASSLGLGGVEGYEQYFGPGTRLTVT.

V and J are TRBV27 and TRBJ2-7, with D possibly being TRBD1 (6 bases). The V and J ends lost 4 bases and 9 bases respectively, with 19 bases between them. The CDR3 is 14 amino acids. In germline, CDR1 is MNHEY, CDR2 SMNVEV (reference sequence). CDR3 nucleotides: TGTGCCAGCAGTTCAATCGGGACACCGTTGGGGCAGTACTTC. It translates to CASSSIGTPLGQYF.

Points on this clone: Other nucleotide sequences from this sample produce the same CDR3. The chain has TRBV5-6 and TRBJ2-7; D is perhaps TRBD1 (5 bases). The V and J ends lost 1 base and 1 base respectively, with 9 bases between them. Germline V gene data show CDR1 as SGHDT and CDR2 as YYEEEE. The CDR3 loop spans 14 amino acids. The CDR3 spells CASSLWGGSYEQYF. CDR3 in DNA: TGTGCCAGCAGCTTGTGGGGCGGTTCCTACGAGCAGTACTTC.

This clone was observed once. The CDR3: CASNAGPGARSTDTQYF. For the CDR3, the DNA is TGTGCCAGCAACGCTGGGCCCGGGGCCCGCAGTACAGATACGCAGTATTTT. The chain employs TRBV9 and TRBJ2-3; D is perhaps TRBD1 or TRBD2 (5 bases each). The CDR3 totals 17 residues. The germline CDR1 and CDR2 sequences are SGDLS and YYNGEE. The V gene lost 6 bases and the J gene lost 3 bases, with 23 bases spanning the gap.